This TCR beta chain came from a study of shared clonotypes between healthy human individuals (TCRdb year 2020). Notes on the research overall: Three men and a couple of women, aged 18 to 49 years, made up the cohort. Libraries were prepared and TCR repertoires were sequenced by different laboratories using diverse techniques, in order to increase sequencing depth and limit assay-specific biases. To estimate repertoire size and how much clonotypes are shared between individuals, the study performed deep sequencing of blood TCR repertoires from roughly five healthy adults. For each donor, CD4 naive and CD4 memory were each run on three plates, CD8 naive on two plates, and CD8 memory on one plate. Each donor's leukapheresis produced roughly between about 0.85 and 10 billion PBMCs.

Using the deep immunoSEQ assay, TCR CDR3 regions were amplified from genomic DNA by multiplex PCR. Genomic DNA extracted from each cell subset was distributed evenly over all wells of several immunoSEQ 96-well plates, and each plate served as one replicate. For sorted subsets, about 220 ng of genomic DNA, equivalent to some 30,000 T cell genomes, went into each replicate PCR. Purified libraries were measured with a Qubit 3.0 fluorometer, size-checked on a Bioanalyzer 2100, and measured again with the KAPA Library Quantification kit. Each immunoSEQ 96-well plate was sequenced on its own single-read 150-cycle Illumina NextSeq 550 flow cell. Turning to the authors' computational methods: The immunoSEQ output contained only junctional sequences without quality scores, so filtering could not match that applied to full-length reads. To assign V/J genes and CDR3, sequences were annotated against IMGT germline references using PyIR, a Python wrapper for IgBLAST v1.9. Any read was removed if the V/J assignment was weak (E-value above 1e-6), the CDR3 was missing, or the read contained stop codons, out-of-frame junctions, or ambiguous translated residues. V3J clonotypes were defined as sequences sharing the same inferred V gene, J gene, and CDR3 amino acid sequence. Percentage overlap between repertoires was calculated by dividing the number of shared unique clonotypes by the size of the smaller repertoire. RTK rarefaction, the Chao1 estimator, and Recon v2.1 estimates of unobserved clonotypes were used to assess repertoire richness. OLGA was used to compute generation probabilities for all TCRbeta clonotypes that the gDNA method yielded from a few donors. TCRdb re-hosts the immuneACCESS table, in-frame sequences only. Its copies lack some clones; in the studies checked, an unresolved V gene accounts for under half of them, and the cause for the rest is not known. That table supplies the V and J calls and clone size; D and trimming were determined from the DNA. In this sample the table shows 550,000 to 650,000 clones, 95% to 97% of which occur a single time. The leading ten clones occupy more than 0.085% of the sample.

The study at large found these results: Sampling was restricted to blood, and TCR repertoires in tissues likely differ from the TCR repertoires found in blood. Estimated clonotype richness was generally larger for naive than for memory subsets. Rarefaction of sorted-subset datasets indicated incomplete sequencing despite the large sequencing depth. Because the study included a small number of donors, the genetic and exposure-history diversity represented was limited. Clonotypes shared by all four sorted-subset donors showed higher generation probabilities than non-shared clonotypes. Pairwise subsampling led to the expectation that sequencing depth would affect the degree of clonotype sharing among donors. When four donors were compared, the shared fraction of clonotypes was around 5% for naive CD4, 3.5% to 4% for naive CD8, 2% to 2.5% for memory CD4, and roughly 0.4% for memory CD8.

Taken from the germline V gene, the CDR1 and CDR2 loops are ENHRY and SYGVKD. Deletion took 0 bases off V and 5 bases off J, with a span of 11 bases between the germline ends. The CDR3 has 15 amino acids, counting the end cysteine and phenylalanine. The sequence is cut down to CDR3 DNA, 45 bases in frame from base 1. In the case of this clone: The antigen it binds to is not known. No clone much larger than this one lies a single base away; base qualities are absent.

CD8 naive samples were CD45RO-negative cells positively selected for CCR7, giving a CD45RA+CCR7+ population that excluded TemRA cells. The donors were healthy, HIV-negative adults with no recently reported acute infections or vaccinations. Only Caucasian adults living in Nashville, Tennessee, USA were represented among the donors. Blood was obtained by leukapheresis, after which PBMCs were separated by Ficoll-Histopaque density gradient centrifugation and cryopreserved in liquid nitrogen vapor phase. Analytical flow cytometry was used to check the purity and quantity of each magnetically sorted T cell population. Genomic DNA was isolated from each sorted fraction and quantified by UV absorbance on a Nanodrop 2000c.

Rearrangement joined TRBV10-3 to TRBJ2-1; a tentative D match to TRBD2 spans 5 bases. The sample comprised naive CD8+ T cells sorted from blood. Taken with the paper, the label for cell subset or site translates to: CD45RA+CCR7+. The receptor comes from a woman in her 30s in good health. In nucleotide form, the sequence is TGTGCCATCAGTGAGTCGGCACTAGAGGACAATGAGCAGTTCTTC. It translates as CAISESALEDNEQFF.